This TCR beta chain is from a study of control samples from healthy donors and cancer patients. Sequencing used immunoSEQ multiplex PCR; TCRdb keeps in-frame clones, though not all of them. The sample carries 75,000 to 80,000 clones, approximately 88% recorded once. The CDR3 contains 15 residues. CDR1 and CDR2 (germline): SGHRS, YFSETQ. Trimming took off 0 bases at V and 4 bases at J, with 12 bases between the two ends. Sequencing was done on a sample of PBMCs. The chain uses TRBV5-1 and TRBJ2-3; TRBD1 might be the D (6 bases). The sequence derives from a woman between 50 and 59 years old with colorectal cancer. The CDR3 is CASSLAPRTADTQYF. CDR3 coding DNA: TGCGCCAGCAGCTTGGCCCCCCGGACAGCAGATACGCAGTATTTT.